The present TCR beta chain was sequenced within a study of PD-1 blockade in classical Hodgkin lymphoma. The assay was immunoSEQ multiplex PCR, and TCRdb's table has in-frame clones only and misses some. This table has 40,000 to 50,000 clones, roughly 78% appearing once. Trimming took off 5 bases at V and 4 bases at J, with 8 bases between the two ends. Germline V gives CDR1 SEHNR, CDR2 FQNEAQ (reference sequence). The CDR3 is made up of 12 amino acids. After autologous stem cell transplantation all patients relapsed, and prior brentuximab vedotin exposure differed between cohorts. This clonotype was obtained from a human donor with classical Hodgkin lymphoma. The chain links TRBV7-9 to TRBJ1-2, with no clear D. The source was peripheral blood mononuclear cells (PBMCs), collected at baseline. Here the CDR3 DNA reads TGTGCCAGCAGCCGACCCGGCTATGGCTACACCTTC. Translating gives CASSRPGYGYTF. Complete variable domain (other parts from reference TRBV7-9 and TRBJ1-2): DTGVSQNPRHKITKRGQNVTFRCDPISEHNRLYWYRQTLGQGPEFLTYFQNEAQLEKSRLLSDRFSAERPKGSFSTLEIQRTEQGDSAMYLCASSRPGYGYTFGSGTRLTVV.